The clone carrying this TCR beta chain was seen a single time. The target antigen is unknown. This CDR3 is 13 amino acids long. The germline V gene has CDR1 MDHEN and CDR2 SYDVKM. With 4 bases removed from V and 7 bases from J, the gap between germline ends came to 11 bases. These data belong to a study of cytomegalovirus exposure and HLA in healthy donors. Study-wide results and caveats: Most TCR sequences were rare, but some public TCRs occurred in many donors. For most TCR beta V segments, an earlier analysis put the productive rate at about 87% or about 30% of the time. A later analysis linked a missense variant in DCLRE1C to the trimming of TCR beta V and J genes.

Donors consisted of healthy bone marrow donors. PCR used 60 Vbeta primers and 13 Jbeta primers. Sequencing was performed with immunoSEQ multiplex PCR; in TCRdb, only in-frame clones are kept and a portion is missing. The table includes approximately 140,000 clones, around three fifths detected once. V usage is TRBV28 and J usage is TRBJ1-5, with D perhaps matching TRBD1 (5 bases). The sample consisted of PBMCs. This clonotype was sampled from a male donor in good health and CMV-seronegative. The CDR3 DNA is TGTGCCAGCAGTTCGGCAGGGCAACAGCCCCAGCATTTT. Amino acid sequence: CASSSAGQQPQHF.